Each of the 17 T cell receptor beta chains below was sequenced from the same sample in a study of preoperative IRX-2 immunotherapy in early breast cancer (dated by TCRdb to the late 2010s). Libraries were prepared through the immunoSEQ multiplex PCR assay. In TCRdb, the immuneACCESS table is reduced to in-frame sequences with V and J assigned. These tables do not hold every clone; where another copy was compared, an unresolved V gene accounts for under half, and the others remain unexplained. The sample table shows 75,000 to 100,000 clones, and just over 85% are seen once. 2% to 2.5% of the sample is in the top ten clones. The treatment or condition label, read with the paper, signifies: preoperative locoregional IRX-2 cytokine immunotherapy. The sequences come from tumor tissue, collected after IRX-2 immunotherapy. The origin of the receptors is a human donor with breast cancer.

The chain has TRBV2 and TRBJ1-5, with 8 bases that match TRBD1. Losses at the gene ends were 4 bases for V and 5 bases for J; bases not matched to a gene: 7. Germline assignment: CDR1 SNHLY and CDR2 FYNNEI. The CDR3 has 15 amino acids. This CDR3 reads CASSGTGSTYQPQHF. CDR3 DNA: TGTGCCAGCAGTGGGACAGGGAGTACTTATCAGCCCCAGCATTTT.

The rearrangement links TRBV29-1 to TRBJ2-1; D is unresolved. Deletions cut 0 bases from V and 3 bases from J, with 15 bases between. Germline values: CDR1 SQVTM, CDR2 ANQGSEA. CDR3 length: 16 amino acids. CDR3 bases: TGCAGCGTTGAAGAAAGCACCCTAGGGTTCTACAATGAGCAGTTCTTC. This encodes CSVEESTLGFYNEQFF.

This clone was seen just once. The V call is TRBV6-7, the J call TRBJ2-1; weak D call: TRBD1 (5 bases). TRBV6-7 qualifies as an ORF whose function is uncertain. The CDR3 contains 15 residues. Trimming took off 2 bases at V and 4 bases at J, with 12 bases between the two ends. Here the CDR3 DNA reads TGTGCCAGCAGTTACGTCCTAGGGGTTTACAATGAGCAGTTCTTC. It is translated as CASSYVLGVYNEQFF.

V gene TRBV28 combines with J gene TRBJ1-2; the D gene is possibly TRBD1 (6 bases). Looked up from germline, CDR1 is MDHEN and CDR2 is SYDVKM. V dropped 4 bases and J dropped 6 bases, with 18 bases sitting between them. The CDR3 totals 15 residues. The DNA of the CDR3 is TGTGCCAGCAGTTCCATTACCGGACAGCCGAATGGCTACACCTTC. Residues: CASSSITGQPNGYTF.

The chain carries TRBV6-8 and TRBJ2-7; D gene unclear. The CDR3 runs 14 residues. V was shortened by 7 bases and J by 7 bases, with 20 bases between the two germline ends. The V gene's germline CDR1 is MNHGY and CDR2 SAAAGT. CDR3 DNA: TGTGCCAGCACCTACTCCGTGCCGTCCCTAGAGCAGTACTTC. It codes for CASTYSVPSLEQYF.

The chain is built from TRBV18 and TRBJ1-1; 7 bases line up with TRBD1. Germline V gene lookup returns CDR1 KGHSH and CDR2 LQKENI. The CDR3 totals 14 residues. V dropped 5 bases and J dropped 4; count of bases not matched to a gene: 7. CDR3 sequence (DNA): TGTGCCAGCTCAAGGGGGCAGGGGGGCACTGAAGCTTTCTTT. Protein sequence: CASSRGQGGTEAFF.

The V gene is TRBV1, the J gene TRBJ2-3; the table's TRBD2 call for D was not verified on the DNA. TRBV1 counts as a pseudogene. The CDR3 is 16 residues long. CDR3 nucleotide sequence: TGCGCCAGCAGCCCATTAGCGGGGGCTCTACCCGATACGCAGTATTTT. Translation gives CASSPLAGALPDTQYF.

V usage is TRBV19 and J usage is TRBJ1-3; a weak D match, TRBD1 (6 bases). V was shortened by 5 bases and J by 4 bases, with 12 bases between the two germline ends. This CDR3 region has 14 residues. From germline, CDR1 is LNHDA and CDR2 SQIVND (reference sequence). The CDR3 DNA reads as TGTGCCAGTAGTGGATCAGGGGTCGGAAACACCATATATTTT. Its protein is CASSGSGVGNTIYF.

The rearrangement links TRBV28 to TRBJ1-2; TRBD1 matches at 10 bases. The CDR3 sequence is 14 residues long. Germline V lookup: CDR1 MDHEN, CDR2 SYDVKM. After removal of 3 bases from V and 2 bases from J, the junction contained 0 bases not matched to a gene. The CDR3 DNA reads TGTGCCAGCAGTTTGGGACAGGGGAACTATGGCTACACCTTC. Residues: CASSLGQGNYGYTF.

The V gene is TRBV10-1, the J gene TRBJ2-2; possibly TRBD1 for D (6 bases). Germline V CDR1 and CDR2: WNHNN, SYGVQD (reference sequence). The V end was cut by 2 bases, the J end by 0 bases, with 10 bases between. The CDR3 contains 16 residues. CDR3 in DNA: TGCGCCAGCAGTGAGAACAGGGATGCGAACACCGGGGAGCTGTTTTTT. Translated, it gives CASSENRDANTGELFF.

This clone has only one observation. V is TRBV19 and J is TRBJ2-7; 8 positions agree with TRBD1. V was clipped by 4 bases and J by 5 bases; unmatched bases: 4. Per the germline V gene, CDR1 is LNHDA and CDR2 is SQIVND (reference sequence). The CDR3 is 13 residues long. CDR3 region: CASSTATGDEQYF. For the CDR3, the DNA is TGTGCCAGTAGTACCGCGACAGGGGACGAGCAGTACTTC.

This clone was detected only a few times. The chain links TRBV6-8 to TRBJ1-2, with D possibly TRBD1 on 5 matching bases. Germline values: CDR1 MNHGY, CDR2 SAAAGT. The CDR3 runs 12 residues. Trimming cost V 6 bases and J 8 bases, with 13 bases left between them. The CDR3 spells CASRDRRGGYTF. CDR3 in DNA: TGTGCCAGCAGAGACAGAAGAGGCGGCTACACCTTC.

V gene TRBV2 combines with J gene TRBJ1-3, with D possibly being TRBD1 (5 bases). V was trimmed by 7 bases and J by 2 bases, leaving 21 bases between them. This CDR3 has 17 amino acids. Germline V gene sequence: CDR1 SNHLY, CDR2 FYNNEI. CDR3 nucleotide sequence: TGTGCCAGCATGCCCAACCATTCAGGGTATACTGGAAACACCATATATTTT. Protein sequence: CASMPNHSGYTGNTIYF.

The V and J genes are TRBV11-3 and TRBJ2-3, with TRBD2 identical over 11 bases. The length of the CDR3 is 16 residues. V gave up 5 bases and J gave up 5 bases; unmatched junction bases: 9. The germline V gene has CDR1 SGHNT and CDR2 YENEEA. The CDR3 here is CASSTLPGTSGDTQYF. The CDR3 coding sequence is TGTGCCAGCAGCACCCTACCCGGGACTAGCGGAGATACGCAGTATTTT.

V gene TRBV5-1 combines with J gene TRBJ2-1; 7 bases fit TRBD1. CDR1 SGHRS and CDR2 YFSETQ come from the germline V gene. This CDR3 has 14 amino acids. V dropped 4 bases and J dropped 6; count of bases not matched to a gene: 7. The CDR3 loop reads CASSGTVNLNEQFF. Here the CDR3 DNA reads TGCGCCAGCAGCGGGACAGTCAATCTCAATGAGCAGTTCTTC.

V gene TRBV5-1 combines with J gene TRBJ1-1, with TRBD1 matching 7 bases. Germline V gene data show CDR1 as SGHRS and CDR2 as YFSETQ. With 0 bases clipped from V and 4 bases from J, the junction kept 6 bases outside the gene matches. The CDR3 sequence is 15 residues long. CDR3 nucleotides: TGCGCCAGCAGCTTGGTAGGAGCAGGGGGCACTGAAGCTTTCTTT. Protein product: CASSLVGAGGTEAFF.

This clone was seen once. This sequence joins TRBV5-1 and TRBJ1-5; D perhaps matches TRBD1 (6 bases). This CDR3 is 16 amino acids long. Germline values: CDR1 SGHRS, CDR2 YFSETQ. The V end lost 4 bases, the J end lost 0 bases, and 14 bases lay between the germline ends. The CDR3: CASSPGGPNSNQPQHF. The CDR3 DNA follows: TGCGCCAGCAGCCCTGGGGGGCCGAATAGCAATCAGCCCCAGCATTTT.